The sequence of this T cell receptor (beta chain) was determined in a study of T cell repertoires in cytomegalovirus infection. Study-wide background: Through public TCR beta signatures, both CMV infection and matching HLA type were indicated.

From the reads, TCRdb called clonotypes with MiXCR, one entry per CDR3 protein. The sample contains hundreds of thousands of distinct CDR3 sequences, around 6.4% of which appear only once. In germline, CDR1 is SGHRS, CDR2 YFSETQ. Trimming cost V 0 bases and J 7 bases, with 7 bases left between them. This CDR3 has 12 amino acids. This clonotype was observed a few times. No antigen is known for it. Whole-study findings and limits: Clonotypes of TCR beta that were HLA-C-restricted and CMV-specific dominated the ex vivo response. The study identified carriers of CMV plus the relevant HLA from cumulative public TCR beta family frequency.

This chain uses TRBV5-1 with TRBJ2-5, with D uncertain. Material: PBMCs. The sequence derives from a human donor in good health (CMV status not recorded). Some clones in this sample may be carry-over from other donors' samples. CDR3: CASSLVDGTQYF. Here the CDR3 DNA reads TGCGCCAGCAGCTTGGTTGACGGGACCCAGTACTTC.